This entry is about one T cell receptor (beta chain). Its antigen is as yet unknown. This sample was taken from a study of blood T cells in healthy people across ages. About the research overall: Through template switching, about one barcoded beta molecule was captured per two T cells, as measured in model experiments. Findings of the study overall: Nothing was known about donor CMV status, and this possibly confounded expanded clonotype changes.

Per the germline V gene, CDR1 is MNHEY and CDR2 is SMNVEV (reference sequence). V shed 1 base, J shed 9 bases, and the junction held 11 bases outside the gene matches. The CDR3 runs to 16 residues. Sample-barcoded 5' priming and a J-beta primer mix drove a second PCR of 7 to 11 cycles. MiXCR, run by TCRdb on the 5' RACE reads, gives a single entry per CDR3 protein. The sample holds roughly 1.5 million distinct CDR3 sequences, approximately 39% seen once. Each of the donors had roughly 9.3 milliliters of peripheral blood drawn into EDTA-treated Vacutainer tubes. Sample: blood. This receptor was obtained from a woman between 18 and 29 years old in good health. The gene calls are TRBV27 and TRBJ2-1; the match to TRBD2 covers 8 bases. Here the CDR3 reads CASSLLLAEVGGEQFF. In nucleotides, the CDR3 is TGTGCCAGCAGTTTATTACTAGCGGAGGTGGGCGGTGAGCAGTTCTTC.